This T cell receptor beta chain comes out of a study of blood T cell repertoires in COVID-19. CDR1 and CDR2 (germline): MDHEN, SYDVKM. The CDR3 contains 15 residues. V lost 5 bases and J lost 4, with 18 bases in between. This clone was found once. Assay used: immunoSEQ multiplex PCR; TCRdb lists only in-frame clones, some missing. The sample includes approximately 150,000 clones, about 88% of them seen just once. This rearrangement joins TRBV28 to TRBJ2-7; D is possibly TRBD1 (6 bases). This TCR derives from a woman of 80 years or more with COVID-19, enrolled during active disease. The sequenced material came from peripheral blood. CDR3 bases: TGTGCCAGCAGTGCCGCCGGCACAGGGTTATACGAGCAGTACTTC. Its translation is CASSAAGTGLYEQYF.